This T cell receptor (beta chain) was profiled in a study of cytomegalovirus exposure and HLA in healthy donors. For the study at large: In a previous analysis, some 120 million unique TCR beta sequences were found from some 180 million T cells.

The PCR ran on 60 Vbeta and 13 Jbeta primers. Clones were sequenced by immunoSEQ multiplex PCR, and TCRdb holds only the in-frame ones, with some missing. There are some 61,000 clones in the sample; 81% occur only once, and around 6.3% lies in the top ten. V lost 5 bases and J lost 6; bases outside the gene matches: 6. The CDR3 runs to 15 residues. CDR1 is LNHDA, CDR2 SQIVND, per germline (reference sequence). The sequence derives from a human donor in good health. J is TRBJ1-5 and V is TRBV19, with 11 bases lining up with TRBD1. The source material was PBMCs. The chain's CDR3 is CASSYGTGGGQPQHF. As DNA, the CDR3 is TGTGCCAGTAGTTACGGGACAGGGGGTGGTCAGCCCCAGCATTTT.